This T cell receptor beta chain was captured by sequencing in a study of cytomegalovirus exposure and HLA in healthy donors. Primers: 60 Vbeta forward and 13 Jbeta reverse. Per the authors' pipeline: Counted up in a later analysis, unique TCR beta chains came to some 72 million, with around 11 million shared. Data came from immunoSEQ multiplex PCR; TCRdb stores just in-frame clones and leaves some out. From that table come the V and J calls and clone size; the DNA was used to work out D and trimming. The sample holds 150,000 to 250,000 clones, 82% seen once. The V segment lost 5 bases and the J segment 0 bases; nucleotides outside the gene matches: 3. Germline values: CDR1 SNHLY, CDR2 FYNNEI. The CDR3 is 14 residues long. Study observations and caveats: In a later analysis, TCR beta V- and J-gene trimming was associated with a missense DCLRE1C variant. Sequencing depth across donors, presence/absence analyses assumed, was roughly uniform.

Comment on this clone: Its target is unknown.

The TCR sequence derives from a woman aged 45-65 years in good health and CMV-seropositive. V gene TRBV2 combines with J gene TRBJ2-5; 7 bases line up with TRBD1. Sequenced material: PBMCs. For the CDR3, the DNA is TGTGCCAGCAGTCGGGACAGAGACCAAGAGACCCAGTACTTC. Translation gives CASSRDRDQETQYF.